This record concerns one T cell receptor (beta chain) sequence. What antigen it recognizes has not been identified. No base quality values were provided; no much bigger clone lies one nucleotide off. This entry comes from a study of blood T cell repertoires in COVID-19 (dated by TCRdb to the early 2020s). For the wider study: The collaborator samples originated in the United States, Italy and Spain and spanned the acute and convalescent phases of COVID-19. The material from the prospective study consisted of cDNA or gDNA derived from T cells, B-cell-depleted T cells, or PBMCs. Deeply sampled blood TCRbeta repertoires from subjects exposed to, actively infected with, or recovered from COVID-19 were included in the dataset. A freely available public database, intended as a resource for researchers studying the immune response to SARS-CoV-2, is where the repertoires were released. Samples were obtained from the ongoing ImmuneRACE study (first 160 participants) and from about 1,300 subjects provided by 6 global collaborators. Nearly every sample came with metadata listing a de-identified subject ID, COVID-19 status, age in years and sex. Where available, HLA class I and class II types were obtained from metadata supplied by the sample provider rather than from assay-based typing. Study-wide conclusions, independent of this receptor: The quantity of clinical and demographic metadata differed by source and by participant and was supplied without curation.

Looking up the germline V gene yields CDR1 MNHEY and CDR2 SVGAGI. The CDR3 holds 15 amino acids from the cysteine to the phenylalanine. This entry keeps only the CDR3 DNA: 45 bases, framed from base 1. Compared with germline, V lacks 4 bases and J lacks 2 bases; bases without a gene match: 4. TCRbeta CDR3 regions were amplified from genomic DNA using the immunoSEQ Assay, a bias-controlled multiplex PCR. The paper's data handling went like this. Within the assay, amplification of reference gene primers was used to estimate how many nucleated cells each sample contained. To quantify the absolute abundance of each unique TCRbeta CDR3 rearrangement, sequence reads were collapsed and filtered. Productive Simpson clonality was computed per sample as the square root of Simpson's diversity index over productive rearrangements. This immuneACCESS table, as held by TCRdb, lists in-frame sequences with V and J called but not all clones. Of the missing ones, under half trace to an unresolved V gene in checked studies; the others have no known cause. V, J and clone size derive from that table, while D and trimming were established from the DNA sequence. For this sample the table gives over 130,000 clones, of which 76% were detected only once. The biggest ten clones account for more than 3.5% of the sample.

Whole blood was collected in K2EDTA tubes by collaborating institutions according to the institutions' own protocols. Collaborator samples were shipped for TCRbeta analysis as frozen whole blood, isolated PBMCs, or DNA extracted from either sample type. This receptor was obtained from a woman older than 75 with active or convalescent COVID-19. Sequencing was done on a sample of peripheral blood. The sequence links TRBV6-5 to TRBJ1-5; TRBD1 aligns with 8 central bases. The nucleotide sequence is given as TGTGCCAGCAGTTTCGGGACAGGAGGCAATCAGCCCCAGCATTTT. It codes for CASSFGTGGNQPQHF.